This TCR beta chain is drawn from a study of blood T cells in healthy people across ages. Overall study results and limits: Significant beta diversity loss was already apparent by age 40, declining roughly linearly. Estimates based on one million T cells were treated as lower bounds.

Worth noting for this clonotype: The antigen is undetermined.

Germline values: CDR1 LGHDT, CDR2 YNNKEL (reference sequence). Trimming took 1 base from V and 10 from J, leaving 13 bases between them. The CDR3 has 14 amino acids. For the second PCR, which ran for 7 to 11 cycles, a sample-barcoded 5' primer and a J-beta primer mix were used. Researchers report that a template-switch adaptor with 12 random nucleotides tagged each cDNA molecule. From the 5' RACE reads, TCRdb called clonotypes with MiXCR, one entry per CDR3 protein. The repertoire has about 1.8 million distinct CDR3 sequences, roughly 49% of them found once; the top ten carry roughly 2.1%. The chain uses TRBV3-1 and TRBJ1-4; D uncertain. Sequencing was performed on blood. This receptor was taken from a woman between 40 and 50 years old in good health. The CDR3 DNA reads as TGTGCCAGCAGCCAAGTGGCAGCAGGTGGAAAACTGTTTTTT. Translating gives CASSQVAAGGKLFF.